These 31 T cell receptor beta chains were all obtained from the same sample, sequenced in a study of T cell changes during pregnancy in multiple sclerosis. TCRdb's copy holds only in-frame clones and misses some; the assay was immunoSEQ multiplex PCR. The sample has roughly 99,000 clones, less than 95% seen once. The sequencing here drew on peripheral blood, taken in the third trimester of pregnancy. Receptors were obtained from a female donor in good health, enrolled as a control in a pregnancy study.

This chain links TRBV9 with TRBJ1-3; D is perhaps TRBD1 (5 bases). The CDR3 spans 17 residues. Germline CDR1 reads SGDLS; CDR2 reads YYNGEE. V lost 3 bases to trimming and J lost 1 base, with 17 bases between them. Here the CDR3 DNA reads TGTGCCAGCAGCGCCCACTGGGGGGGGAGTTCTGGAAACACCATATATTTT. Protein sequence: CASSAHWGGSSGNTIYF.

V is TRBV9 and J is TRBJ1-2; TRBD1 agrees at 10 bases. Germline loops: CDR1 SGDLS, CDR2 YYNGEE. The V and J ends lost 0 bases and 3 bases, in that order; junction bases with no gene match: 5. This CDR3 contains 16 residues. The CDR3 region is CASSVGRTGGDYGYTF. The DNA of the CDR3 is TGTGCCAGCAGCGTAGGTCGGACAGGGGGTGACTATGGCTACACCTTC.

The chain carries TRBV9 and TRBJ1-4; no firm D call. The CDR3 consists of 13 residues. Per the germline V gene, CDR1 is SGDLS and CDR2 is YYNGEE. Trimming took 1 base from V and 6 from J, leaving 7 bases between them. Here the CDR3 DNA reads TGTGCCAGCAGCGTATCCGCGGATGAAAAACTGTTTTTT. Translating gives CASSVSADEKLFF.

This clone was seen a handful of times. This chain joins TRBV11-2 and TRBJ1-2, with D hard to call. The germline CDR1 and CDR2 sequences are SGHAT and FQNNGV. The CDR3 has 13 residues. Trimming cost V 1 base and J 4 bases, with 7 bases left between them. The CDR3 region is CASSLGGGYGYTF. The CDR3 DNA reads TGTGCCAGCAGCTTAGGAGGTGGCTATGGCTACACCTTC. The full variable domain, with the rest looked up from reference TRBV11-2 and TRBJ1-2, is EAGVAQSPRYKIIEKRQSVAFWCNPISGHATLYWYQQILGQGPKLLIQFQNNGVVDDSQLPKDRFSAERLKGVDSTLKIQPAKLEDSAVYLCASSLGGGYGYTFGSGTRLTVV.

CDR3 amino acids: CASSGLAGGHNEQFF. CDR3 nucleotides: TGTGCCAGCAGCGGTCTAGCGGGGGGGCACAATGAGCAGTTCTTC. This rearrangement joins TRBV6-4 to TRBJ2-1; TRBD2 agrees at 12 bases. The CDR3 consists of 15 residues. V lost 6 bases and J lost 5; bases outside the gene matches: 5. The germline gives CDR1 MRHNA, CDR2 SNTAGT.

The chain joins TRBV6-1 to TRBJ2-7; maybe TRBD1 (6 bases). Germline V gives CDR1 MNHNS, CDR2 SASEGT. The CDR3 sequence is 13 residues long. The V end lost 6 bases, the J end lost 6 bases, and 15 bases lay between the germline ends. As DNA, the CDR3 is TGTGCCAGCAGGGAACACCTCAGGGGCGAGCAGTACTTC. It yields the protein CASREHLRGEQYF.

The chain uses TRBV4-2 and TRBJ2-3; D call uncertain. V was cut by 4 bases and J by 0 bases, with 11 bases left in between. Germline CDR1 LGHNA, CDR2 YNFKEQ. The CDR3 totals 15 residues. Written as DNA, the CDR3 is TGTGCCAGCAGCCCAGGCGCCTATAGCACAGATACGCAGTATTTT. Translated: CASSPGAYSTDTQYF.

This clone showed up just a few times. The rearrangement uses TRBV25-1 and TRBJ1-1; D unclear. CDR3 size: 13 residues. The V gene lost 7 bases and the J gene lost 7 bases, with 16 bases spanning the gap. CDR1 and CDR2 from the germline V gene are MGHDK and SYGVNS. CDR3 in DNA: TGTGCCAGCACCCTCTCATCAGGTTTTGAAGCTTTCTTT. Its translation is CASTLSSGFEAFF.

This sequence joins TRBV11-2 and TRBJ1-1, with a weak D call TRBD1 (6 bases). Germline CDR1 and CDR2: SGHAT and FQNNGV. V was pared by 6 bases and J by 5 bases, with 16 bases between. The CDR3 is 14 residues long. CDR3 nucleotides: TGTGCCAGCAGTTCACAGGGATATGGGACTGAAGCTTTCTTT. It yields the protein CASSSQGYGTEAFF.

The sample holds a few counts of this clone. The chain employs TRBV7-2 and TRBJ1-6; D is undetermined. Germline V CDR1 and CDR2: SGHTA, FQGNSA. The length of the CDR3 is 16 residues. V lost 6 bases, J lost 4 bases, and 16 bases lay in between. The CDR3 DNA reads as TGTGCCAGCAGGCGTTTCCCGGGAGCTTATAATTCACCCCTCCACTTT. Translated: CASRRFPGAYNSPLHF.

The chain recombines TRBV29-1 with TRBJ1-4; D gene uncertain. The ends were cut back, 7 bases at V and 4 bases at J, with 13 bases in the middle. Germline CDR1 reads SQVTM; CDR2 reads ANQGSEA. This CDR3 contains 13 residues. The DNA of the CDR3 is TGCAGCGCACTTTCGGTGAATAATGAAAAACTGTTTTTT. This translates into CSALSVNNEKLFF. Variable domain in full (rest from reference TRBV29-1 and TRBJ1-4): SAVISQKPSRDICQRGTSLTIQCQVDSQVTMMFWYRQQPGQSLTLIATANQGSEATYESGFVIDKFPISRPNLTFSTLTVSNMSPEDSSIYLCSALSVNNEKLFFGSGTQLSVL.

The CDR3 nucleotides are TGTGCCAGCCTAGGGAGCATTAATGAAAAACTGTTTTTT. This encodes CASLGSINEKLFF. The chain employs TRBV25-1 and TRBJ1-4; D ambiguous. Between the trimmed V and J ends, which lost 8 bases and 4 bases, there was a span of 11 bases. CDR3 length: 13 residues. Germline V gene lookup returns CDR1 MGHDK and CDR2 SYGVNS.

The rearrangement uses TRBV18 and TRBJ2-7; 8 bases are shared with TRBD2. The CDR3 totals 15 residues. The V segment lost 2 bases and the J segment 1 base; nucleotides outside the gene matches: 4. Per the germline V gene, CDR1 is KGHSH and CDR2 is LQKENI. CDR3 region: CASSPVGGESYEQYF. CDR3 bases: TGTGCCAGCTCACCAGTCGGGGGGGAGTCCTACGAGCAGTACTTC.

On this clone: This specimen includes other DNA sequences encoding the same CDR3. The gene calls are TRBV27 and TRBJ2-7; 7 nucleotides agree with TRBD1. CDR1 and CDR2 (germline): MNHEY, SMNVEV (reference sequence). The CDR3 length is 15 residues. V gave up 5 bases and J gave up 4 bases; unmatched junction bases: 11. CDR3 DNA sequence: TGTGCCAGCAGTCACAACAGGGGAACCCTATACGAGCAGTACTTC. Its protein is CASSHNRGTLYEQYF.

V usage is TRBV27 and J usage is TRBJ2-7; tentatively, D is TRBD1 (6 bases). Germline V gene lookup returns CDR1 MNHEY and CDR2 SMNVEV (reference sequence). Trimming pared 3 bases from V and 2 bases from J, leaving 14 bases between. This CDR3 is 15 amino acids long. CDR3 residues: CASSLGAPATYEQYF. The CDR3, as DNA: TGTGCCAGCAGTTTGGGGGCACCCGCAACCTACGAGCAGTACTTC.

V usage is TRBV5-5 and J usage is TRBJ2-5, with 7 bases identical to TRBD1. CDR1 is SGHKS, CDR2 YYEKEE, per germline (reference sequence). J gave up 1 base and V 5 bases, and 5 bases lay outside the gene matches. The CDR3 has 14 amino acids. The CDR3 DNA sequence: TGTGCCAGCAGGGTACAGGGGACCCAAGAGACCCAGTACTTC. It is translated as CASRVQGTQETQYF.

The genes are TRBV4-3 and TRBJ2-3; D ambiguous. Trimming removed 4 bases at V and 0 bases at J, with 17 bases between. The CDR3 runs 17 residues. Germline assignment: CDR1 LGHNA and CDR2 YSLEER. The DNA for the CDR3 is TGCGCCAGCAGCCTCTCTCCGAGGCGGTCTAGCACAGATACGCAGTATTTT. Its protein is CASSLSPRRSSTDTQYF.

The chain links TRBV6-1 to TRBJ1-2; 7 nucleotides align to TRBD1. V lost 4 bases and J lost 6; bases outside the gene matches: 5. CDR1 is MNHNS and CDR2 is SASEGT in the germline V gene. This CDR3 spans 13 amino acids. The CDR3 region has the DNA TGTGCCAGCAGTGTACAGGGGCAGGATGGCTACACCTTC. Its translation: CASSVQGQDGYTF.

The chain employs TRBV16 and TRBJ2-1; D not certain. The germline V gene has CDR1 KGHSY and CDR2 FQNENV. The CDR3 is 15 residues long. V lost 10 bases and J lost 0, with 16 bases in between. The CDR3 loop is CAIALRSSSYNEQFF. As DNA, the CDR3 is TGTGCCATCGCTTTGAGATCAAGCTCCTACAATGAGCAGTTCTTC.

The chain links TRBV7-9 to TRBJ1-2; no definite D call. There are 14 residues in the CDR3. V gave up 1 base and J gave up 5 bases, with 11 bases separating them. The V gene's germline CDR1 is SEHNR and CDR2 FQNEAQ (reference sequence). This chain's CDR3 is CASSLVGYGYGYTF. The CDR3 bases are TGTGCCAGCAGCTTAGTTGGGTACGGGTATGGCTACACCTTC.

The chain joins TRBV9 to TRBJ2-3; TRBD1 agrees at 10 bases. This CDR3 contains 14 residues. The V gene end was trimmed by 4 bases and the J gene end by 6 bases; junction bases not matched to a gene: 5. Germline CDR1 is SGDLS and CDR2 is YYNGEE. This CDR3 reads CASSTQGQGDTQYF. Written as DNA, the CDR3 is TGTGCCAGCAGCACACAGGGACAGGGGGATACGCAGTATTTT.

This sequence joins TRBV11-1 and TRBJ2-1; weak D call: TRBD1 (5 bases). This CDR3 is 13 amino acids long. V was cut by 4 bases and J by 3 bases, with 7 bases left in between. The germline CDR1 and CDR2 sequences are SGHAT and FQDESV (reference sequence). As DNA, the CDR3 is TGTGCCAGCAGCTCCGACAGCTACAATGAGCAGTTCTTC. Protein product: CASSSDSYNEQFF. Supplemented by reference TRBV11-1 and TRBJ2-1, the full variable domain reads EAEVAQSPRYKITEKSQAVAFWCDPISGHATLYWYRQILGQGPELLVQFQDESVVDDSQLPKDRFSAERLKGVDSTLKIQPAELGDSAMYLCASSSDSYNEQFFGPGTRLTVL.

In its sample, this clone was seen a few times. This chain uses TRBV5-1 with TRBJ1-4; D possibly corresponds to TRBD1 (5 bases). Trimming stripped 1 base from V and 8 bases from J, with 15 bases between. This CDR3 is built from 15 residues. CDR1 and CDR2 (germline): SGHRS, YFSETQ. CDR3 sequence (DNA): TGCGCCAGCAGCTTGTGGGCAGGGCGGGAAGAAAAACTGTTTTTT. Amino acid sequence: CASSLWAGREEKLFF.

This rearrangement joins TRBV19 to TRBJ2-1, with a tentative D call TRBD1 (6 bases). V lost 7 bases and J 9 bases, leaving 10 bases between the germline ends. Germline CDR1 LNHDA, CDR2 SQIVND (reference sequence). CDR3 length: 11 amino acids. The CDR3 region is CASIRGGEQFF. Written as DNA, the CDR3 is TGTGCCAGTATCAGGGGCGGTGAGCAGTTCTTC.

The rearrangement links TRBV9 to TRBJ2-7; 10 nucleotides align to TRBD2. Germline V gene data show CDR1 as SGDLS and CDR2 as YYNGEE. The V gene end was trimmed by 4 bases and the J gene end by 5 bases; junction bases not matched to a gene: 6. The CDR3 has 14 residues. Written as DNA, the CDR3 is TGTGCCAGCAGCATCGGACTAGCGGAGGACGAGCAGTACTTC. Translating it yields CASSIGLAEDEQYF. Supplemented by reference TRBV9 and TRBJ2-7, the full variable domain reads DSGVTQTPKHLITATGQRVTLRCSPRSGDLSVYWYQQSLDQGLQFLIQYYNGEERAKGNILERFSAQQFPDLHSELNLSSLELGDSALYFCASSIGLAEDEQYFGPGTRLTVT.

The V and J genes are TRBV30 and TRBJ1-1; D is unclear. The germline V gene has CDR1 GTSNPN and CDR2 SVGIG (reference sequence). The CDR3 is made up of 11 amino acids. The germline V and J ends were trimmed by 1 base and 10 bases, with 10 bases remaining between them. CDR3 bases: TGTGCCTGGAGTGCTCCCCGAGGAGCTTTCTTT. Its translation: CAWSAPRGAFF.

The rearrangement uses TRBV5-4 and TRBJ2-5; 10 bases align to TRBD2. Germline-derived CDR1 and CDR2 are SGHNT and YYREEE (reference sequence). V shed 0 bases and J 4 bases; nucleotides not matched to a gene: 6. The CDR3 has 16 amino acids. The CDR3 DNA follows: TGTGCCAGCAGCTTGGTCAGCGGGGGGGCCCGAGAGACCCAGTACTTC. Amino acid sequence: CASSLVSGGARETQYF.

The chain uses TRBV7-2 and TRBJ2-5; possibly TRBD2 for D (5 bases). The CDR3 has 13 amino acids. The V gene's germline CDR1 is SGHTA and CDR2 FQGNSA. Trimming left V 4 bases short and J 4 bases short, with 10 bases between. The CDR3 sequence: CASSSLGRETQYF. The CDR3 DNA reads TGTGCCAGCAGCTCACTAGGGCGAGAGACCCAGTACTTC.

V is TRBV11-3 and J is TRBJ1-1, with 9 bases identical to TRBD1. The CDR3 covers 15 residues. V lost 7 bases to trimming and J lost 4 bases; unmatched junction nucleotides: 10. The V gene's germline CDR1 is SGHNT and CDR2 YENEEA. The DNA of the CDR3 is TGTGCCAGCATCCTTACAGGGGGCGCATCCACTGAAGCTTTCTTT. Translated: CASILTGGASTEAFF.

This chain connects TRBV30 to TRBJ1-1; a weak D match, TRBD1 (6 bases). From germline, CDR1 is GTSNPN and CDR2 SVGIG (reference sequence). This CDR3 comprises 13 residues. Trimming removed 2 bases at V and 2 bases at J, with 9 bases between. CDR3 in amino acids: CAWSWGPNTEAFF. CDR3 coding DNA: TGTGCCTGGAGTTGGGGGCCAAACACTGAAGCTTTCTTT.

The chain uses TRBV6-5 and TRBJ1-5, with TRBD1 as a possible D gene (6 bases). The CDR3 has 14 residues. Germline CDR1 and CDR2: MNHEY and SVGAGI. The V gene lost 2 bases and the J gene lost 1 base, with 6 bases spanning the gap. CDR3 region: CASSYDRSNQPQHF. The CDR3 coding sequence is TGTGCCAGCAGTTACGACAGGAGCAATCAGCCCCAGCATTTT.